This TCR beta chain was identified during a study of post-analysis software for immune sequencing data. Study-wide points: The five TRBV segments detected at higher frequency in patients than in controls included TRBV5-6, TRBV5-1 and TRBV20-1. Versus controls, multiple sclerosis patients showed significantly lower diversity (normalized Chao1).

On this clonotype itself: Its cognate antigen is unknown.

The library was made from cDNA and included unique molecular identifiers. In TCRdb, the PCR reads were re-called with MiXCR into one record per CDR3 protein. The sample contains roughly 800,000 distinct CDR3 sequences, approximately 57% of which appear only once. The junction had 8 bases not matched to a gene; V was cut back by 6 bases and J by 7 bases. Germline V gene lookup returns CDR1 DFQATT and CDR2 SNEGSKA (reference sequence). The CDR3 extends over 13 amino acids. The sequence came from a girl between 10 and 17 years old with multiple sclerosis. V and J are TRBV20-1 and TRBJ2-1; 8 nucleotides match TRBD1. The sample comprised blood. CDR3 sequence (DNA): TGCAGTGCAGCGGACAGGGATCGTAATGAGCAGTTCTTC. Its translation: CSAADRDRNEQFF.